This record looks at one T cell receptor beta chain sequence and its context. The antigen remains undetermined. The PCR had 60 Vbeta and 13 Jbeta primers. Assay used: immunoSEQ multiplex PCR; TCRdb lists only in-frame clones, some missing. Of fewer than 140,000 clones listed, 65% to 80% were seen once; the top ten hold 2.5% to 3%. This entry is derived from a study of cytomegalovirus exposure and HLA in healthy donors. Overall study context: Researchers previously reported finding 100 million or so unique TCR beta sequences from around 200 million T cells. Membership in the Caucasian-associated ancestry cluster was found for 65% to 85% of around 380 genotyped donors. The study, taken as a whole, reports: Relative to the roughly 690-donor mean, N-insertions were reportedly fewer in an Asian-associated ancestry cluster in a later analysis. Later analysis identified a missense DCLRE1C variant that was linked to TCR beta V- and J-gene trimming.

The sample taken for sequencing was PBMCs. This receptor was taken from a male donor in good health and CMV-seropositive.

The CDR3 bases are TGTGCCAGCAGCTTAGCTTGGACTAGTTACAATGAGCAGTTCTTC. Residues: CASSLAWTSYNEQFF. The chain employs TRBV7-9 and TRBJ2-1; 7 nucleotides line up with TRBD2. Germline V lookup: CDR1 SEHNR, CDR2 FQNEAQ (reference sequence). The CDR3 runs to 15 residues. The V gene end was trimmed by 0 bases and the J gene end by 4 bases; junction bases not matched to a gene: 3.